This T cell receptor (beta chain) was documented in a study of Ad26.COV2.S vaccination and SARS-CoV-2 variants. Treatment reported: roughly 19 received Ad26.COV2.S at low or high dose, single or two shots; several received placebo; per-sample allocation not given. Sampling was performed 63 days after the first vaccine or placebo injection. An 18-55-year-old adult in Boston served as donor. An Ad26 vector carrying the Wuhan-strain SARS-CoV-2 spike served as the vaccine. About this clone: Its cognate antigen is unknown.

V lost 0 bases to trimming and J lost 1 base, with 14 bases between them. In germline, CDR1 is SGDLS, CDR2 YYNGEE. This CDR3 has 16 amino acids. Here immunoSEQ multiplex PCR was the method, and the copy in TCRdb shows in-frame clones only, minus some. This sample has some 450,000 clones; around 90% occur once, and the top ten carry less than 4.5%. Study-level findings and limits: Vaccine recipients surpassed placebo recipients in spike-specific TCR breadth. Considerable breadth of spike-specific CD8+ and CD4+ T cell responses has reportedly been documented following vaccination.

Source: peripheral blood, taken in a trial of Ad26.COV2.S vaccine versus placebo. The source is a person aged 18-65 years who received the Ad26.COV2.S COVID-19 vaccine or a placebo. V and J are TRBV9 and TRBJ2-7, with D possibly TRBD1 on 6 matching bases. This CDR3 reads CASSVEDSTGSYEQYF. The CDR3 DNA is TGTGCCAGCAGCGTAGAGGACAGTACCGGTTCCTACGAGCAGTACTTC.